This TCR beta chain was sequenced for a study of blood T cell repertoires in COVID-19. With V trimmed by 2 bases and J by 3 bases, 6 bases remained unmatched. The CDR3 is 15 amino acids. Per germline, CDR1 SGHAT and CDR2 FQNNGV. TCRdb keeps only in-frame clones here, not all; method: immunoSEQ multiplex PCR. The sample contains around 250,000 clones, 86% of which appear only once. The V call is TRBV11-2, the J call TRBJ2-7; 8 bases line up with TRBD2. The clonotype was recovered from a woman aged 45-65 years who had recovered from COVID-19. Sequencing was performed on PBMCs or T cells enriched from blood (not recorded which). CDR3 region: CASSLNGGAVYEQYF. The CDR3, as DNA: TGTGCCAGCAGCTTAAACGGGGGGGCCGTCTACGAGCAGTACTTC.